Sequencing of this TCR beta chain was carried out in a study of CXCR3-negative and CXCR3-positive naive CD8 T cells. The study sorted every CD8+ T cell subset in triplicate at 250,000 to 300,000 cells each. Study observations and caveats: TRB CDR3s were more hydrophobic in CXCR3-positive than in CXCR3-negative naive cells. Both naive subsets, CXCR3-negative and CXCR3-positive, displayed similar TRBV-TRBJ usage, unlike memory cells. CD5 surface expression was similar among naive subsets, and TCR strength was estimated by inference from TRB CDR3 properties. Memory CD8+ cells had much lower diversity, and both naive subsets had comparably high diversity.

As for this clonotype: Its antigen is undetermined.

The method, 5' RACE with UMI labels, was used to prepare the TRB cDNA libraries. TCRdb reprocessed the 5' RACE reads and stores each CDR3 protein as one record, lacking DNA. The listing contains some 150,000 distinct CDR3 sequences. This CDR3 is 14 amino acids long. Germline V gives CDR1 SQVTM, CDR2 ANQGSEA. The receptor was derived from a human donor in good health. Some clones in this sample may be carry-over from other donors' samples. The material sequenced was naive CXCR3+ CD8+ T cells from blood. Subset in this sample: CD45RO-CCR7+CD27+CD95- naive CD8+ T cells expressing CXCR3 (TNR3+). This chain connects TRBV29-1 to TRBJ2-1; TCRdb selects TRBD1, and the lack of DNA leaves this call unchecked. CDR3 amino acids: CSVQNRGQNHEQFF.